This T cell receptor beta chain was sequenced in a study of Tregs in tolerant kidney transplant recipients. Study in general: The nonmyeloablative bone marrow transplants came from related graft donors, with transient mixed chimerism.

Note on this clone: As yet, its antigen is unknown. The read terminates 3 residues ahead of where the CDR3 ends, so the germline J gene completes it.

Points from the study as a whole: The most relevant donor-specific Treg TCRbeta repertoire apparently came from expansion with activated donor B cells.

Assay used: immunoSEQ multiplex PCR; TCRdb lists only in-frame clones, some missing. The sample holds about 48,000 clones. The CDR3 is 15 residues long. The V gene's germline CDR1 is LNHDA and CDR2 SQIVND (reference sequence). Trimming took 3 bases from V and 0 from J; bases not matched to a gene: 3. Sequences were derived from CD4+ T cells from blood, sampled before the transplant. This chain links TRBV19 with TRBJ1-2; 8 bases map to TRBD1. This clonotype was obtained from a human donor who received a combined kidney and bone marrow transplant. Incomplete CDR3 DNA: TGTGCCAGTAGTATGGGGACAGGCACTAACTATGGC. Translated: CASSMGTGTNYG. The full CDR3 protein reads CASSMGTGTNYGYTF.